The TCR beta chain under discussion was sequenced for a study of cytomegalovirus exposure and HLA in healthy donors. The donors, nominally healthy at sampling, likely had unrecorded immune exposures. This CDR3 is built from 12 residues. The germline gives CDR1 MNHEY, CDR2 SMNVEV (reference sequence). The ends were cut back, 8 bases at V and 1 base at J, with 8 bases in the middle. PCR employed 60 Vbeta and 13 Jbeta primers. Clones were sequenced by immunoSEQ multiplex PCR, and TCRdb holds only the in-frame ones, with some missing. The repertoire includes more than 120,000 clones, around 85% of them detected once, and less than 3.5% sits in the top ten.

The sequenced sample consisted of PBMCs. The J gene is TRBJ1-1, the V gene TRBV27, with D unresolved. This receptor was identified in a woman in her twenties or thirties in good health and CMV-seronegative. CDR3 region: CASGLKNTEAFF. The DNA for the CDR3 is TGTGCCAGCGGACTCAAGAACACTGAAGCTTTCTTT.